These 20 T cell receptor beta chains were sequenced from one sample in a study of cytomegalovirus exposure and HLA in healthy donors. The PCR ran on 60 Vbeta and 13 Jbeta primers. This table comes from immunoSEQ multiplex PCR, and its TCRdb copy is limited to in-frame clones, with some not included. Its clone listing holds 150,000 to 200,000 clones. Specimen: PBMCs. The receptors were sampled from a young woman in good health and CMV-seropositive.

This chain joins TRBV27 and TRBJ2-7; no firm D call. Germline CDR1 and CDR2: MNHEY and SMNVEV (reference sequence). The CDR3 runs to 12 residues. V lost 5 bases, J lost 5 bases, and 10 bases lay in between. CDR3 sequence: CASSRGFHEQYF. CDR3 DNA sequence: TGTGCCAGCAGTCGAGGTTTCCACGAGCAGTACTTC.

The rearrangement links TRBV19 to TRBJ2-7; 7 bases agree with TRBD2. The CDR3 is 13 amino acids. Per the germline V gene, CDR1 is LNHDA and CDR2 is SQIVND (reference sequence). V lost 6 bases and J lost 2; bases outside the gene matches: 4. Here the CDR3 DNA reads TGTGCCAGTAGGCTAGCGGATGCCTACGAGCAGTACTTC. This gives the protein CASRLADAYEQYF.

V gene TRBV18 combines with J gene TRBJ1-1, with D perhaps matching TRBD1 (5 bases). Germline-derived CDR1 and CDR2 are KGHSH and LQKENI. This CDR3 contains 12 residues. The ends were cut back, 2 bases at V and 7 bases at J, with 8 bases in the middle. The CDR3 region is CASSPVQGEAFF. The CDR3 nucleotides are TGTGCCAGCTCACCAGTTCAGGGTGAAGCTTTCTTT.

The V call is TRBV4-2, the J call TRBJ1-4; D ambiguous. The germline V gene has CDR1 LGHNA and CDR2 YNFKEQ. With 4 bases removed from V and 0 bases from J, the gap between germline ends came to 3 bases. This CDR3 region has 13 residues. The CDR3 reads CASSPSTNEKLFF. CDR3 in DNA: TGTGCCAGCAGCCCCTCAACTAATGAAAAACTGTTTTTT.

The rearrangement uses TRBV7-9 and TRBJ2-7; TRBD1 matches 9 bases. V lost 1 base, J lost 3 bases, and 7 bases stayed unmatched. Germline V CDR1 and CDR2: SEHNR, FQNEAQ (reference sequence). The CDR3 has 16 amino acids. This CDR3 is CASSLEGQGGIYEQYF. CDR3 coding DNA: TGTGCCAGCAGCTTAGAGGGACAGGGAGGGATCTACGAGCAGTACTTC.

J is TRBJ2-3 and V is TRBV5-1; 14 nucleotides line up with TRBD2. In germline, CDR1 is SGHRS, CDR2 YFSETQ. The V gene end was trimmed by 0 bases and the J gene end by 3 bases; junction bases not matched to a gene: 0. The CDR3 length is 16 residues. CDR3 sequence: CASSLGTSGGTDTQYF. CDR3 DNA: TGCGCCAGCAGCTTGGGGACTAGCGGGGGGACAGATACGCAGTATTTT.

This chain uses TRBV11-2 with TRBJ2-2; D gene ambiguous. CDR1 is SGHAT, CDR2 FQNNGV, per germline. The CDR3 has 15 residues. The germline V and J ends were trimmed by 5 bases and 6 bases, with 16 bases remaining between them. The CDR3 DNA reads TGTGCCAGCAGCCGTGGTGGGCCAGAACCCGGGGAGCTGTTTTTT. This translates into CASSRGGPEPGELFF.

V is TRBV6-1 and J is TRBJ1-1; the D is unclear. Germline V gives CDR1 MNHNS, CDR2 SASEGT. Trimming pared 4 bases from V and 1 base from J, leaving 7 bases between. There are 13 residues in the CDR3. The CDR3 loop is CASSAGGNTEAFF. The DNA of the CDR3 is TGTGCCAGCAGTGCGGGTGGGAACACTGAAGCTTTCTTT.

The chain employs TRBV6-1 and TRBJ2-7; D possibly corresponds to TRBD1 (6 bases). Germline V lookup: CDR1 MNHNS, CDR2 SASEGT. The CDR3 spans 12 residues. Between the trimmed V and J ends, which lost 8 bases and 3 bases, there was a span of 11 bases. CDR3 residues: CASWDTFYEQYF. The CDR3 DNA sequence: TGTGCCAGCTGGGACACCTTCTACGAGCAGTACTTC.

The CDR3 reads CASSDSLGEATSEQYF. CDR3 coding DNA: TGTGCCAGCAGTGATTCTCTAGGTGAGGCTACGTCCGAGCAGTACTTC. J is TRBJ2-7 and V is TRBV2; D not certain. Between the trimmed V and J ends, which lost 3 bases and 6 bases, there was a span of 21 bases. Germline V gene lookup returns CDR1 SNHLY and CDR2 FYNNEI. CDR3 length: 16 amino acids.

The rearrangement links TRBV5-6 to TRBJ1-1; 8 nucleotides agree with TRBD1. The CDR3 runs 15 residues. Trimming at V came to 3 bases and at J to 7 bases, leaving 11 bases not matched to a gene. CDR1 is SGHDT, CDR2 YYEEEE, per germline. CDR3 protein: CASSSAGRGRVEAFF. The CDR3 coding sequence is TGTGCCAGCAGCTCCGCAGGCAGGGGGCGCGTTGAAGCTTTCTTT.

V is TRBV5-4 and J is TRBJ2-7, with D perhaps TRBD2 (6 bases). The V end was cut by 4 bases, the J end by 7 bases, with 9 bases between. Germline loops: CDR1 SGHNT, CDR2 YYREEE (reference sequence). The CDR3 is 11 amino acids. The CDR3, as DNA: TGTGCCAGCAGCGCGGAGGGGGAGCAGTACTTC. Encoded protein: CASSAEGEQYF.

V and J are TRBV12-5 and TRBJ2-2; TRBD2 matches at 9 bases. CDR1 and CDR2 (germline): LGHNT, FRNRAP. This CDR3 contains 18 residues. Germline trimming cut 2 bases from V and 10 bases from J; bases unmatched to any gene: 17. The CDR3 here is CASGLPPLASGKSVELFF. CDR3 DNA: TGTGCTAGTGGTTTGCCTCCTTTGGCTAGCGGGAAATCAGTGGAGCTGTTTTTT.

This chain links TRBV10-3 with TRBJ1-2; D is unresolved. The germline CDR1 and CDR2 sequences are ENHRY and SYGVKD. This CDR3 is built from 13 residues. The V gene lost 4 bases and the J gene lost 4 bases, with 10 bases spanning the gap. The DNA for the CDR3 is TGTGCCATCAGTGCACGACACGGCTATGGCTACACCTTC. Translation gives CAISARHGYGYTF.

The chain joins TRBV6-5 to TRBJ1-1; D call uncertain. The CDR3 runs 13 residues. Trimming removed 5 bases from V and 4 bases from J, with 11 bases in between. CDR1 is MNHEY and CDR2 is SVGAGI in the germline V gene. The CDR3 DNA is TGTGCCAGCAGTACGGGTGGAGGCACTGAAGCTTTCTTT. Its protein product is CASSTGGGTEAFF.

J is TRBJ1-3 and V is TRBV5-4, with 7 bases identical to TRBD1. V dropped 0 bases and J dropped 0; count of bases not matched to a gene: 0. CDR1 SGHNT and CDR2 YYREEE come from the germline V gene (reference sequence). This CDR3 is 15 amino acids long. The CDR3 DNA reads TGTGCCAGCAGCTTGGACAGGGGCTCTGGAAACACCATATATTTT. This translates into CASSLDRGSGNTIYF.

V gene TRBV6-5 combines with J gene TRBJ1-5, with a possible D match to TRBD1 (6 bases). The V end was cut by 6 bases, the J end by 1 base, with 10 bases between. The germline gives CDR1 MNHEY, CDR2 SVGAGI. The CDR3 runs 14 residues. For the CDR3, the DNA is TGTGCCAGCAGATCCGGGACAAGCAATCAGCCCCAGCATTTT. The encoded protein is CASRSGTSNQPQHF.

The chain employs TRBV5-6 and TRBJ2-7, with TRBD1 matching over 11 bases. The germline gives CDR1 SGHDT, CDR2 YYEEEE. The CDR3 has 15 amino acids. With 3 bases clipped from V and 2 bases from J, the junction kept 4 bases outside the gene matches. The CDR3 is CASSSRTGGAYEQYF. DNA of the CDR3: TGTGCCAGCAGCTCACGGACAGGGGGCGCCTACGAGCAGTACTTC.

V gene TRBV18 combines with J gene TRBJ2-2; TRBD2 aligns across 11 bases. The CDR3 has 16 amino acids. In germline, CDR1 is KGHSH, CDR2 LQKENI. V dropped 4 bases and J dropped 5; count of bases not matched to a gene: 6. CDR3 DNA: TGTGCCAGCTCACAACTAGCGGGGGTTTCTACCGGGGAGCTGTTTTTT. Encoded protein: CASSQLAGVSTGELFF. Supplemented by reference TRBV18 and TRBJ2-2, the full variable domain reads NAGVMQNPRHLVRRRGQEARLRCSPMKGHSHVYWYRQLPEEGLKFMVYLQKENIIDESGMPKERFSAEFPKEGPSILRIQQVVRGDSAAYFCASSQLAGVSTGELFFGEGSRLTVL.

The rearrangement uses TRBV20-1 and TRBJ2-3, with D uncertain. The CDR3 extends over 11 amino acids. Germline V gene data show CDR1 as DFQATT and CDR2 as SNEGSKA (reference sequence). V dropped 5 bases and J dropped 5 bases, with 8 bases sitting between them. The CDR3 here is CSAPTGDTQYF. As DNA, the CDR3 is TGCAGTGCTCCGACTGGAGATACGCAGTATTTT.